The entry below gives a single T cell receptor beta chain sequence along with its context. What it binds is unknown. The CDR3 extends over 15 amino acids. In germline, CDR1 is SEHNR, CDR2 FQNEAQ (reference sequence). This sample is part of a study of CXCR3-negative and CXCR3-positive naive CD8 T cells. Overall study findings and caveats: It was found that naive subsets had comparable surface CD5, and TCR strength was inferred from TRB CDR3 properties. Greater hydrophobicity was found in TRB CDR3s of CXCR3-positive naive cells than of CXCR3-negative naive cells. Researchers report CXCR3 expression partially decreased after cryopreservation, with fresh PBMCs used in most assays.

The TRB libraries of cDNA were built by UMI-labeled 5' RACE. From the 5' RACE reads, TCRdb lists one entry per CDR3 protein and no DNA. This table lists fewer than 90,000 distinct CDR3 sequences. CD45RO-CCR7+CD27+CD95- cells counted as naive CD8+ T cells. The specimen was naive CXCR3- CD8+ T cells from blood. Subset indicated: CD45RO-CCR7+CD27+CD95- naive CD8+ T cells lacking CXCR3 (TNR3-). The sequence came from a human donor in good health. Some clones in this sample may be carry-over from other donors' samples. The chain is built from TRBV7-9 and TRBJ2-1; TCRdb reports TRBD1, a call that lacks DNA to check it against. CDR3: CASSLVDGGPGEQFF.